This T cell receptor beta chain appears in the sequencing data of a study of T-cell reconstitution after alpha-beta-depleted transplantation in children. Study outcomes and limitations: Some patients owed their high day-60 TCRbeta diversity to surviving recipient T cells and thymic progenitors. Reportedly, only several hundred clones from non-depleted graft cells drove alpha-beta T-cell counts at about two months. At one year after transplant, newly produced T cells mostly accounted for T-cell counts and diversity.

Unique molecular identifiers were incorporated into the prepared TCRbeta library. TCRdb re-called the PCR reads with MiXCR, one entry per CDR3 protein. Among 480,000 or so distinct CDR3 sequences listed, 10% to 13% were seen once. This CDR3 comprises 16 residues. The V segment lost 2 bases and the J segment 0 bases; nucleotides outside the gene matches: 5. Germline CDR1 and CDR2: MNHEY and SMNVEV (reference sequence). Details on this clonotype: Its antigen is not known.

Specimen: PBMCs, collected before TCRalphabeta/CD19-depleted stem cell transplant. This clonotype originated in a child aged 2 to 10 with inherited bone marrow failure, due to receive a stem cell transplant. The gene calls are TRBV27 and TRBJ2-7; 9 bases fit TRBD2. The CDR3 bases are TGTGCCAGCAGTTTACTAGCGGGGCTGAGCTCCTACGAGCAGTACTTC. Translated, it gives CASSLLAGLSSYEQYF.